Listed below are T cell receptor beta chains from one sample, sequenced in a study of blood T cells in healthy people across ages. TCRdb called the 5' RACE reads again in MiXCR, with one record for every CDR3 protein. This table holds about 1.8 million distinct CDR3 sequences, roughly 52% found once. Sequenced sample: blood. Receptor source: a woman in her forties in good health. The CDR3 runs from the conserved cysteine through the conserved F or W. The order of the fields is J gene, clone size, V gene, CDR3 length, D gene, CDR3 DNA, CDR3 protein. The D gene is left open where the match is weak. Clone size is shown for a subset of rows, as once, few, many or a class of expanded clone.

j_call: TRBJ2-2
clone_size: -
v_call: TRBV29-1
cdr3_length: 15
d_call: TRBD1
cdr3_nt: TGCAGCGTTAGTAACAGGGGGCTGAACACCGGGGAGCTGTTTTTT
cdr3_aa: CSVSNRGLNTGELFF

j_call: TRBJ1-5
clone_size: -
v_call: TRBV28
cdr3_length: 15
d_call: -
cdr3_nt: TGTGCCAGCACCCCTCGGATCGTAGTATTGCAGCCCCAGCATTTT
cdr3_aa: CASTPRIVVLQPQHF

j_call: TRBJ2-5
clone_size: few
v_call: TRBV6-5
cdr3_length: 16
d_call: TRBD2
cdr3_nt: TGTGCCAGCAGTTACTCGTTTGAGCTAGCGGTAAATTTACAGTACTTC
cdr3_aa: CASSYSFELAVNLQYF

j_call: TRBJ1-2
clone_size: -
v_call: TRBV10-3
cdr3_length: 14
d_call: -
cdr3_nt: TGTGCCATCAGTGAGGACAGTTCTAACTATGGCTACACCTTC
cdr3_aa: CAISEDSSNYGYTF

j_call: TRBJ2-7
clone_size: -
v_call: TRBV28
cdr3_length: 13
d_call: -
cdr3_nt: TGTGCCAGCAGTTCGTGGGCCGCCTACGAGCAGTACTTC
cdr3_aa: CASSSWAAYEQYF

j_call: TRBJ1-5
clone_size: -
v_call: TRBV28
cdr3_length: 15
d_call: TRBD1
cdr3_nt: TGTGCCAGCAAACTTACAGGGGTTGGCAATCAGCCCCAGCATTTT
cdr3_aa: CASKLTGVGNQPQHF

j_call: TRBJ1-2
clone_size: few
v_call: TRBV15
cdr3_length: 14
d_call: -
cdr3_nt: TGTGCCACCAGCAGAGAGTGGGGGGGCCCTGGCTACACCTTC
cdr3_aa: CATSREWGGPGYTF

j_call: TRBJ2-1
clone_size: -
v_call: TRBV27
cdr3_length: 16
d_call: TRBD2
cdr3_nt: TGTGCCAGCACCCGGACTAGCGGGAGCTCCTACAATGAGCAGTTCTTC
cdr3_aa: CASTRTSGSSYNEQFF

j_call: TRBJ1-3
clone_size: -
v_call: TRBV28
cdr3_length: 19
d_call: -
cdr3_nt: TGTGCCAGCTATGGTTCTGGAGTGCTGCCACAAAGCCGGATAAACACCATATATTTT
cdr3_aa: CASYGSGVLPQSRINTIYF

j_call: TRBJ2-5
clone_size: -
v_call: TRBV29-1
cdr3_length: 12
d_call: -
cdr3_nt: TGCAGCGTTGACAGGGGTGGAGAGACCCAGTACTTC
cdr3_aa: CSVDRGGETQYF

j_call: TRBJ1-4
clone_size: few
v_call: TRBV4-2
cdr3_length: 14
d_call: -
cdr3_nt: TGTGCCAGCGGGGTGACAGGTTTTAATGAAAAACTGTTTTTT
cdr3_aa: CASGVTGFNEKLFF

j_call: TRBJ1-2
clone_size: -
v_call: TRBV7-9
cdr3_length: 17
d_call: TRBD1
cdr3_nt: TGTGCCAGCAGCTATCTAGGATTCGGACAGGGGAACTATGGCTACACCTTC
cdr3_aa: CASSYLGFGQGNYGYTF

j_call: TRBJ1-2
clone_size: -
v_call: TRBV27
cdr3_length: 16
d_call: TRBD1
cdr3_nt: TGTGCCAGCAGTTTATCGGTTAACTACAGGGGATTTGGCTACACCTTC
cdr3_aa: CASSLSVNYRGFGYTF

j_call: TRBJ2-7
clone_size: few
v_call: TRBV25-1
cdr3_length: 14
d_call: -
cdr3_nt: TGTGCCAGCAGTGAAATGGGGAAATCCTACGAGCAGTACTTC
cdr3_aa: CASSEMGKSYEQYF

j_call: TRBJ1-5
clone_size: -
v_call: TRBV10-3
cdr3_length: 13
d_call: -
cdr3_nt: TGTGCCATCAGTGAGAGGGGCGGTCAGCCCCAGCATTTT
cdr3_aa: CAISERGGQPQHF

j_call: TRBJ2-3
clone_size: -
v_call: TRBV12-3/TRBV12-4
cdr3_length: 14
d_call: -
cdr3_nt: TGTGCCAGCAGTTTCAGGGTCAACACAGATACGCAGTATTTT
cdr3_aa: CASSFRVNTDTQYF

j_call: TRBJ2-3
clone_size: -
v_call: TRBV5-1
cdr3_length: 15
d_call: -
cdr3_nt: TGCGCCAGCAGCTTGGCCCGCCTCCCCGGAGATACGCAGTATTTT
cdr3_aa: CASSLARLPGDTQYF

j_call: TRBJ2-3
clone_size: -
v_call: TRBV4-3
cdr3_length: 16
d_call: -
cdr3_nt: TGCGCCAGCAGCCAAGACCCCACCGGGGGCACAGATACGCAGTATTTT
cdr3_aa: CASSQDPTGGTDTQYF

j_call: TRBJ2-1
clone_size: -
v_call: TRBV5-1
cdr3_length: 17
d_call: -
cdr3_nt: TGCGCCAGCAGCTTGGCCTTACAGGAACGCTTCTACAATGAGCAGTTCTTC
cdr3_aa: CASSLALQERFYNEQFF

j_call: TRBJ2-7
clone_size: -
v_call: TRBV20-1
cdr3_length: 16
d_call: -
cdr3_nt: TGCAGTGCTACTAGGGCTACCGGGACACCGACCTACGAGCAGTACTTC
cdr3_aa: CSATRATGTPTYEQYF

j_call: TRBJ1-2
clone_size: -
v_call: TRBV12-3/TRBV12-4
cdr3_length: 15
d_call: TRBD1
cdr3_nt: TGTGCCAGCACCATCCCCGCCGGGACAGGGAGAGGCTACACCTTC
cdr3_aa: CASTIPAGTGRGYTF

j_call: TRBJ2-7
clone_size: few
v_call: TRBV29-1
cdr3_length: 14
d_call: -
cdr3_nt: TGCAGCGTCCGGTTTATTGGTGGAACGGGGGAGCAGTACTTC
cdr3_aa: CSVRFIGGTGEQYF

j_call: TRBJ2-5
clone_size: -
v_call: TRBV6-2/TRBV6-3
cdr3_length: 14
d_call: -
cdr3_nt: TGTGCCAGCAGTCCCACGGGGAGCCGAGAGACCCAGTACTTC
cdr3_aa: CASSPTGSRETQYF

j_call: TRBJ2-4
clone_size: -
v_call: TRBV28
cdr3_length: 16
d_call: -
cdr3_nt: TGTGCCAGCAGTTTAGACGGGGCCAGGGGAGGGAACATTCAGTACTTC
cdr3_aa: CASSLDGARGGNIQYF

j_call: TRBJ2-5
clone_size: few
v_call: TRBV5-1
cdr3_length: 14
d_call: -
cdr3_nt: TGCGCCAGCAGTTTAGGACAGAAACAAGAGACCCAGTACTTC
cdr3_aa: CASSLGQKQETQYF

j_call: TRBJ2-5
clone_size: -
v_call: TRBV4-3
cdr3_length: 15
d_call: -
cdr3_nt: TGCGCCAGCAGCCAAGCTGGGCAACCCGAAGAGACCCAGTACTTC
cdr3_aa: CASSQAGQPEETQYF

j_call: TRBJ1-2
clone_size: few
v_call: TRBV7-2
cdr3_length: 15
d_call: -
cdr3_nt: TGTGCCAGCAGCTTAGTCGACGGAATTAACTATGGCTACACCTTC
cdr3_aa: CASSLVDGINYGYTF

j_call: TRBJ2-1
clone_size: -
v_call: TRBV29-1
cdr3_length: 14
d_call: TRBD1
cdr3_nt: TGCAGCGTTGACCCTCAGGGGGACTACAATGAGCAGTTCTTC
cdr3_aa: CSVDPQGDYNEQFF

j_call: TRBJ2-2
clone_size: -
v_call: TRBV7-2
cdr3_length: 14
d_call: -
cdr3_nt: TGTGCCAGCAGCCCCTACACGAACACCGGGGAGCTGTTTTTT
cdr3_aa: CASSPYTNTGELFF

j_call: TRBJ2-5
clone_size: -
v_call: TRBV6-6
cdr3_length: 15
d_call: TRBD2
cdr3_nt: TGTGCCAGTGATAAGCGGGGGGCCATCGGAGGGACCCAGTACTTC
cdr3_aa: CASDKRGAIGGTQYF

j_call: TRBJ1-4
clone_size: -
v_call: TRBV29-1
cdr3_length: 13
d_call: -
cdr3_nt: TGCAGCGTCCGGGACGGAAGAAATGAAAAACTGTTTTTT
cdr3_aa: CSVRDGRNEKLFF

j_call: TRBJ2-7
clone_size: -
v_call: TRBV3-1
cdr3_length: 14
d_call: TRBD1
cdr3_nt: TGTGCCAGCACCCGACAGGGTACAGTGGGCGAGCAGTACTTC
cdr3_aa: CASTRQGTVGEQYF

j_call: TRBJ1-4
clone_size: -
v_call: TRBV6-2/TRBV6-3
cdr3_length: 12
d_call: -
cdr3_nt: TGTGCCAGCAGAATCAGACAGGAAAAACTGTTTTTT
cdr3_aa: CASRIRQEKLFF

j_call: TRBJ2-1
clone_size: -
v_call: TRBV11-2
cdr3_length: 16
d_call: TRBD2
cdr3_nt: TGTGCCAGCAGCTTAGGATCTAGCGGGGGGCACAATGAGCAGTTCTTC
cdr3_aa: CASSLGSSGGHNEQFF

j_call: TRBJ2-5
clone_size: -
v_call: TRBV29-1
cdr3_length: 14
d_call: -
cdr3_nt: TGCAGCGTGGACGAGGGACACCATCAAGAGACCCAGTACTTC
cdr3_aa: CSVDEGHHQETQYF

j_call: TRBJ1-2
clone_size: -
v_call: TRBV6-2/TRBV6-3
cdr3_length: 14
d_call: -
cdr3_nt: TGTGCCAGCAGTTACTCGAACACGGGACGAGGCTACACCTTC
cdr3_aa: CASSYSNTGRGYTF

j_call: TRBJ2-1
clone_size: few
v_call: TRBV7-6
cdr3_length: 13
d_call: -
cdr3_nt: TGTGCCAGCAGCACTGGGACGGACCGTGAGCAGTTCTTC
cdr3_aa: CASSTGTDREQFF

j_call: TRBJ2-3
clone_size: -
v_call: TRBV7-2
cdr3_length: 17
d_call: TRBD2
cdr3_nt: TGTGCCAGCAGCTTATTCCCTAGCGGGGGGTACACAGATACGCAGTATTTT
cdr3_aa: CASSLFPSGGYTDTQYF

j_call: TRBJ2-7
clone_size: -
v_call: TRBV6-6
cdr3_length: 16
d_call: -
cdr3_nt: TGTGCCAGCAGTTACTCGGGGGACGGACCCCGGTACGAGCAGTACTTC
cdr3_aa: CASSYSGDGPRYEQYF

j_call: TRBJ2-1
clone_size: -
v_call: TRBV20-1
cdr3_length: 12
d_call: -
cdr3_nt: TGCAGTGCTATCGAAGGACGCTCGCGGCAGTTCTTC
cdr3_aa: CSAIEGRSRQFF

j_call: TRBJ2-1
clone_size: -
v_call: TRBV2
cdr3_length: 16
d_call: TRBD2
cdr3_nt: TGTGCCAGCAGCGGGGTCGGGACTAGCGGTTACAATGAGCAGTTCTTC
cdr3_aa: CASSGVGTSGYNEQFF

j_call: TRBJ1-2
clone_size: -
v_call: TRBV27
cdr3_length: 15
d_call: TRBD1
cdr3_nt: TGTGCCACCTTGAACCTGGGACAGATTAACTATGGCTACACCTTC
cdr3_aa: CATLNLGQINYGYTF

j_call: TRBJ1-2
clone_size: -
v_call: TRBV27
cdr3_length: 16
d_call: TRBD1
cdr3_nt: TGTGCCAGCAGTTTGAGGCCGGGACAGGGTGCCTATGGCTACACCTTC
cdr3_aa: CASSLRPGQGAYGYTF

j_call: TRBJ1-2
clone_size: -
v_call: TRBV28
cdr3_length: 13
d_call: TRBD1
cdr3_nt: TGTGCCACCCCGGGACAGGGGAGCTATGGCTACACCTTC
cdr3_aa: CATPGQGSYGYTF

j_call: TRBJ2-5
clone_size: -
v_call: TRBV7-2
cdr3_length: 15
d_call: TRBD1
cdr3_nt: TGTGCCAGCAGCTTAGCGACAGGGGACCAAGAGACCCAGTACTTC
cdr3_aa: CASSLATGDQETQYF